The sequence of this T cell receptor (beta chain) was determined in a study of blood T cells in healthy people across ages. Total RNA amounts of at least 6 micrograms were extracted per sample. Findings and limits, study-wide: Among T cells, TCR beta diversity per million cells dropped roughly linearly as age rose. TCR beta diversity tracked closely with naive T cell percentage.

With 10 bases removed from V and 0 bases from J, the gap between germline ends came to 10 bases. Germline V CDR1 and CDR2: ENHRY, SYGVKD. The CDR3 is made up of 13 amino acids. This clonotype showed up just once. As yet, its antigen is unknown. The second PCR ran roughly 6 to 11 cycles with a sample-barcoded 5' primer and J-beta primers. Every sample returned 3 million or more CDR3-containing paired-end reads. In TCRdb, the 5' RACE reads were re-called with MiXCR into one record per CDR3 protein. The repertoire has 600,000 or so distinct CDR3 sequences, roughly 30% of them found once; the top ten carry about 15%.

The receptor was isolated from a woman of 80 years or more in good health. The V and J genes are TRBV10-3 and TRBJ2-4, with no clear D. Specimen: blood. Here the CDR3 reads CASLNRAKNIQYF. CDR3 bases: TGTGCCAGTTTGAACAGAGCCAAAAACATTCAGTACTTC.